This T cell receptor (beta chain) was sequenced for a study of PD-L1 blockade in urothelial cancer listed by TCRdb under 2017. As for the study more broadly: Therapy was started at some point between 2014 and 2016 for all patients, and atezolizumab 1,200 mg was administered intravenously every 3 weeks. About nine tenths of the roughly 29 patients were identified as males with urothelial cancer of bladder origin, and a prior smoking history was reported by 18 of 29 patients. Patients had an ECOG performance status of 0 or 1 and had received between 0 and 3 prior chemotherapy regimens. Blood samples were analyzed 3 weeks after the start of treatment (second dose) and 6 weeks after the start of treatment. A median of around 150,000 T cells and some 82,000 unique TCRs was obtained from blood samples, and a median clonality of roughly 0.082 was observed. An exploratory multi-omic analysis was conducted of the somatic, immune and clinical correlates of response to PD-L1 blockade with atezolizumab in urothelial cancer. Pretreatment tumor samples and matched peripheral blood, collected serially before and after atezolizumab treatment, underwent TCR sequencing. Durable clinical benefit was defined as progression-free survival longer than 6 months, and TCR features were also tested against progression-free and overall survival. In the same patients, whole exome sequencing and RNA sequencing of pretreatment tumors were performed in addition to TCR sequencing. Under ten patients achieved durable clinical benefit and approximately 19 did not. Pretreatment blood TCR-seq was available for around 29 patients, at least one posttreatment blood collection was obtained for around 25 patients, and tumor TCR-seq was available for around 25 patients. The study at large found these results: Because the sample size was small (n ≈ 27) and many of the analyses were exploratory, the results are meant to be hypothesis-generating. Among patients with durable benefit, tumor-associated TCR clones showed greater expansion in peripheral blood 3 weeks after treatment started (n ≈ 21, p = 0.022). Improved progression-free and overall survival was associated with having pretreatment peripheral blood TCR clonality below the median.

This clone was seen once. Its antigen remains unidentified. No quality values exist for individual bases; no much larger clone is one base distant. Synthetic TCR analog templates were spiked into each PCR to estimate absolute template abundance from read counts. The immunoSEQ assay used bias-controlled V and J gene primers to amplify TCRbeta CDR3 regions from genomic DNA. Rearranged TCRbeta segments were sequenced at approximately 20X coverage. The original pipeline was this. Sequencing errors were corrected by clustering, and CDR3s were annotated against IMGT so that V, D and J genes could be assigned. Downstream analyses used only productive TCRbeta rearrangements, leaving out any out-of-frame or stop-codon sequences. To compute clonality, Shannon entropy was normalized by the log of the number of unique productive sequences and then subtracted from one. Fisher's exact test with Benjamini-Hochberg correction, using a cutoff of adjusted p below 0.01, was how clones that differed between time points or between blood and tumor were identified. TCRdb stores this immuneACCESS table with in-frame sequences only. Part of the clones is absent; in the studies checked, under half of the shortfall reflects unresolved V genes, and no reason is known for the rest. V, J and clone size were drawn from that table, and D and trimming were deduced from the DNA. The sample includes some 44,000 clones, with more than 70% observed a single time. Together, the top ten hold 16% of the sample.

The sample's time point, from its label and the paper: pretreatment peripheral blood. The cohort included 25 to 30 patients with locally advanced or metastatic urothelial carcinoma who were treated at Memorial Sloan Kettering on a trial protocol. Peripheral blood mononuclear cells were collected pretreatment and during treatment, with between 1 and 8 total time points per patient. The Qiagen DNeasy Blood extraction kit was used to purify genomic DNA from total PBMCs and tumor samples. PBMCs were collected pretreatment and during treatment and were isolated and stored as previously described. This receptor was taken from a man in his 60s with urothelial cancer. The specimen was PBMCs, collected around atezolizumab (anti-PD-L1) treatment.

At the DNA level, the sequence is TGTGCCAGCAGCTTAGGGGGGGGAGTGGGCCCCACCGGGGAGCTGTTTTTT. Its protein is CASSLGGGVGPTGELFF. The V gene is TRBV11-2 and the J gene is TRBJ2-2, and 7 bases in between align with TRBD2. Looking up the germline V gene yields CDR1 SGHAT and CDR2 FQNNGV. The CDR3 numbers 17 residues from cysteine through phenylalanine. Only the CDR3 portion is preserved as DNA: 51 bases, with reading frame beginning at the first base. The germline V and J ends show losses of 1 base and 4 bases respectively, and no gene match explains 9 bases of the junction.